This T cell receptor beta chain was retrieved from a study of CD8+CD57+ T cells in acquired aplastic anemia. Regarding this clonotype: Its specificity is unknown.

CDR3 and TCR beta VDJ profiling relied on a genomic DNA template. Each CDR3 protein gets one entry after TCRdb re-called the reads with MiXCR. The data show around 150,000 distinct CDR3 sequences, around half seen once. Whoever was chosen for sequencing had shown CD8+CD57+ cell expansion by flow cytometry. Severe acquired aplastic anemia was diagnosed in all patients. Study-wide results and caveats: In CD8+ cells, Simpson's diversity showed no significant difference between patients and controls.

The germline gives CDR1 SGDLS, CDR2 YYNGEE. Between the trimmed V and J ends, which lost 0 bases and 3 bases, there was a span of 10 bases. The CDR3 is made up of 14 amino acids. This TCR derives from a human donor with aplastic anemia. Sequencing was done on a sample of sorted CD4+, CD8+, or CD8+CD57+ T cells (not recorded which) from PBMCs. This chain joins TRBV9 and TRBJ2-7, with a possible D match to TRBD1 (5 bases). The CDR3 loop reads CASSVGSRDYEQYF. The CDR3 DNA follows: TGTGCCAGCAGCGTAGGTTCCAGGGACTACGAGCAGTACTTC.